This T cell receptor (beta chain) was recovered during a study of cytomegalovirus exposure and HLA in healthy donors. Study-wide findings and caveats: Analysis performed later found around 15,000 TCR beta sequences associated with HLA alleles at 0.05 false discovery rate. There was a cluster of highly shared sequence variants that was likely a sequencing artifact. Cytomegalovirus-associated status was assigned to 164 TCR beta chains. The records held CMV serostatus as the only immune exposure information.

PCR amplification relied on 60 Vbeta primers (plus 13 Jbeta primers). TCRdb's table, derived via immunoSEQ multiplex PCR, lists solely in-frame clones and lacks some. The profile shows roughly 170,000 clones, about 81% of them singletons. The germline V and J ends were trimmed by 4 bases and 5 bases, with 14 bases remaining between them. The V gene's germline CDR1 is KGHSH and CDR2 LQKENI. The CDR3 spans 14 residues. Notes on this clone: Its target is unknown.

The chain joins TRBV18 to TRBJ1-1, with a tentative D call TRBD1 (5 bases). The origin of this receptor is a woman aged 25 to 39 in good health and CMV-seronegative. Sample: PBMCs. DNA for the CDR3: TGTGCCAGCTCACGTCCAGGGCTTGGGACTGAAGCTTTCTTT. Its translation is CASSRPGLGTEAFF. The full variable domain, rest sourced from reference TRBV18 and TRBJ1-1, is NAGVMQNPRHLVRRRGQEARLRCSPMKGHSHVYWYRQLPEEGLKFMVYLQKENIIDESGMPKERFSAEFPKEGPSILRIQQVVRGDSAAYFCASSRPGLGTEAFFGQGTRLTVV.